Shown below are 17 T cell receptor beta chains from a single sample sequenced in a study of beta chain features in type 1 diabetes. The study, taken as a whole, reports: TCRB CDR3s were moderately but significantly shorter in Type 1 diabetes patients in all four CD4+ subsets.

Their antigen targets remain unknown. Investigators reverse transcribed all isolated RNA, so they sequenced expressed TCRB transcripts. Clones were sequenced by immunoSEQ multiplex PCR, and TCRdb holds only the in-frame ones, with some missing. The sample comprises 150,000 to 200,000 clones, 7.5% to 9.5% of which are singletons, and under 0.65% rests with the top ten. The sample taken for sequencing was central memory CD4+ T cells from blood. The origin of the receptors is a woman aged 18-29 years with type 1 diabetes.

This clone was counted only a few times. The CDR3: CASSERGSGANVLTF. The CDR3 DNA reads TGTGCCAGCAGTGAAAGAGGGTCCGGGGCCAACGTCCTGACTTTC. The rearrangement uses TRBV6-4 and TRBJ2-6; D might be TRBD2 (5 bases). Trimming took off 3 bases at V and 4 bases at J, with 10 bases between the two ends. The germline V gene encodes CDR1 MRHNA and CDR2 SNTAGT. The CDR3 runs to 15 residues.

This chain joins TRBV25-1 and TRBJ2-3; 12 bases agree with TRBD2. The V gene's germline CDR1 is MGHDK and CDR2 SYGVNS. V lost 0 bases, J lost 1 base, and 5 bases stayed unmatched. CDR3 size: 18 residues. The CDR3 DNA follows: TGTGCCAGCAGTGAATATATACTAGCGGGGGGACGCACAGATACGCAGTATTTT. Translating gives CASSEYILAGGRTDTQYF.

The chain carries TRBV30 and TRBJ2-3; D perhaps matches TRBD2 (6 bases). Trimming shortened V by 2 bases and J by 0 bases, and 12 bases separated the two germline ends. CDR1 and CDR2 from the germline V gene are GTSNPN and SVGIG (reference sequence). The CDR3 length is 15 residues. The CDR3 region is CAWSLGGLSTDTQYF. DNA of the CDR3: TGTGCCTGGAGTCTGGGAGGCTTAAGCACAGATACGCAGTATTTT.

CDR3 coding DNA: TGCGCCAGCAGCCAAGACAGGCAGGCCCAGGAGTTCTTC. Its protein is CASSQDRQAQEFF. This chain links TRBV4-3 with TRBJ2-1; no clear D gene. Germline CDR1 is LGHNA and CDR2 is YSLEER. The CDR3 extends over 13 amino acids. V was cut by 0 bases and J by 14 bases, with 14 bases left in between.

The chain employs TRBV2 and TRBJ2-2; 7 nucleotides align to TRBD2. CDR1 SNHLY and CDR2 FYNNEI come from the germline V gene. This CDR3 is built from 16 residues. V was clipped by 4 bases and J by 7 bases; unmatched bases: 12. The CDR3 DNA reads TGTGCCAGCAGTGGAGGCGGGAGTAGTAGAAACGGGGAGCTGTTTTTT. Encoded protein: CASSGGGSSRNGELFF.

This clone turned up a few times. This chain joins TRBV2 and TRBJ2-5; D is ambiguous. There are 12 residues in the CDR3. Looked up from germline, CDR1 is SNHLY and CDR2 is FYNNEI. V lost 4 bases and J 4 bases, leaving 7 bases between the germline ends. The chain's CDR3 is CASSGSPETQYF. The CDR3 DNA sequence: TGTGCCAGCAGTGGCAGTCCAGAGACCCAGTACTTC.

This clone has a handful of counts. CDR3 sequence (DNA): TGCAGTGCGGCAGGGAACTATGGCTACACCTTC. It is translated as CSAAGNYGYTF. This rearrangement joins TRBV20-1 to TRBJ1-2; a possible D gene is TRBD1 (5 bases). The CDR3 has 11 residues. CDR1 and CDR2 from the germline V gene are DFQATT and SNEGSKA (reference sequence). Trimming shortened V by 6 bases and J by 2 bases, and 7 bases separated the two germline ends.

The chain joins TRBV5-1 to TRBJ2-5, with a tentative D call TRBD2 (5 bases). Germline values: CDR1 SGHRS, CDR2 YFSETQ. The CDR3 consists of 14 residues. Trimming left V 2 bases short and J 2 bases short, with 10 bases between. The CDR3 DNA is TGCGCCAGCAGCTTTGCTTCGGGGCAAGAGACCCAGTACTTC. Translation gives CASSFASGQETQYF.

The sample holds a few counts of this clone. The rearrangement joins TRBV9 to TRBJ2-3; 11 bases line up with TRBD2. The CDR3 sequence is 17 residues long. Germline V lookup: CDR1 SGDLS, CDR2 YYNGEE. After removal of 0 bases from V and 4 bases from J, the junction contained 7 bases not matched to a gene. The CDR3 DNA is TGTGCCAGCAGCGTAGAGTCTAGCGGGGGGTTAGCAGATACGCAGTATTTT. This sequence encodes CASSVESSGGLADTQYF.

This clone was picked up a small number of times. V gene TRBV4-3 combines with J gene TRBJ1-2; 8 bases match TRBD1. This CDR3 contains 17 residues. Germline CDR1 reads LGHNA; CDR2 reads YSLEER. After removal of 2 bases from V and 0 bases from J, the junction contained 8 bases not matched to a gene. In DNA, the CDR3 is TGCGCCAGCAGCCAAAGCCGGGGACAGGCTCCTAACTATGGCTACACCTTC. This translates into CASSQSRGQAPNYGYTF.

The V gene is TRBV5-4, the J gene TRBJ1-2, with TRBD1 identical over 7 bases. Germline-derived CDR1 and CDR2 are SGHNT and YYREEE (reference sequence). The length of the CDR3 is 12 residues. The V segment lost 6 bases and the J segment 7 bases; nucleotides outside the gene matches: 6. CDR3 protein: CASTTGVSGYTF. Written as DNA, the CDR3 is TGTGCCAGCACCACAGGGGTTAGTGGCTACACCTTC.

This clone was counted a few times. The V call is TRBV5-5, the J call TRBJ1-5, with a possible D match to TRBD1 (5 bases). The CDR3 runs to 14 residues. The V and J ends lost 4 bases and 11 bases respectively, with 19 bases between them. The germline V gene has CDR1 SGHKS and CDR2 YYEKEE (reference sequence). CDR3 in DNA: TGTGCCAGCAGCAACGGGCTGGGGGGATCTGCCCAGCATTTT. It yields the protein CASSNGLGGSAQHF. Supplemented by reference TRBV5-5 and TRBJ1-5, the full variable domain reads DAGVTQSPTHLIKTRGQQVTLRCSPISGHKSVSWYQQVLGQGPQFIFQYYEKEERGRGNFPDRFSARQFPNYSSELNVNALLLGDSALYLCASSNGLGGSAQHFGDGTRLSIL.

This clone was recorded a few times. The chain links TRBV4-3 to TRBJ1-2; D not resolved. V lost 0 bases and J 7 bases, leaving 12 bases between the germline ends. Per germline, CDR1 LGHNA and CDR2 YSLEER. The CDR3 is 14 residues long. CDR3 residues: CASSQDIGVGGYTF. The CDR3 nucleotides are TGCGCCAGCAGCCAAGATATCGGGGTGGGTGGCTACACCTTC.

This chain links TRBV28 with TRBJ2-5; D may be TRBD1 (5 bases). The germline CDR1 and CDR2 sequences are MDHEN and SYDVKM. The length of the CDR3 is 14 residues. V was shortened by 3 bases and J by 5 bases, with 13 bases between the two germline ends. The CDR3 loop is CASSFPGSGETQYF. CDR3 bases: TGTGCCAGCAGTTTTCCAGGGTCCGGGGAGACCCAGTACTTC. The full variable domain, with the rest looked up from reference TRBV28 and TRBJ2-5, is DVKVTQSSRYLVKRTGEKVFLECVQDMDHENMFWYRQDPGLGLRLIYFSYDVKMKEKGDIPEGYSVSREKKERFSLILESASTNQTSMYLCASSFPGSGETQYFGPGTRLLVL.

This clone has a handful of counts. The chain carries TRBV30 and TRBJ2-7, with TRBD2 identical over 12 bases. V lost 2 bases, J lost 4 bases, and 15 bases stayed unmatched. Germline V gene lookup returns CDR1 GTSNPN and CDR2 SVGIG (reference sequence). The CDR3 runs 18 residues. CDR3 coding DNA: TGTGCCTGGAGTCATGTATTGACTAGCGGGAGCCCTAGTTACGAGCAGTACTTC. It translates to CAWSHVLTSGSPSYEQYF.

This clone has a handful of counts. CDR3 DNA: TGCGCCAGCAGCCAAGGGGCCGGGAGGGAGACCCAGTACTTC. Its translation is CASSQGAGRETQYF. The chain joins TRBV4-1 to TRBJ2-5; 7 nucleotides match TRBD2. CDR3 size: 14 residues. Germline assignment: CDR1 MGHRA and CDR2 YSYEKL. Trimming cost V 1 base and J 5 bases; bases outside gene matches: 4.

This clone was counted between two and nine times. CDR3 region: CASSQDTRESYNEQFF. The CDR3 nucleotides read TGCGCCAGCAGCCAAGATACCAGGGAATCCTACAATGAGCAGTTCTTC. The V call is TRBV4-3, the J call TRBJ2-1, with D perhaps matching TRBD1 (5 bases). CDR1 is LGHNA, CDR2 YSLEER, per germline. V shed 0 bases and J shed 1 base, with 10 bases lying between them. The CDR3 is 16 residues long.